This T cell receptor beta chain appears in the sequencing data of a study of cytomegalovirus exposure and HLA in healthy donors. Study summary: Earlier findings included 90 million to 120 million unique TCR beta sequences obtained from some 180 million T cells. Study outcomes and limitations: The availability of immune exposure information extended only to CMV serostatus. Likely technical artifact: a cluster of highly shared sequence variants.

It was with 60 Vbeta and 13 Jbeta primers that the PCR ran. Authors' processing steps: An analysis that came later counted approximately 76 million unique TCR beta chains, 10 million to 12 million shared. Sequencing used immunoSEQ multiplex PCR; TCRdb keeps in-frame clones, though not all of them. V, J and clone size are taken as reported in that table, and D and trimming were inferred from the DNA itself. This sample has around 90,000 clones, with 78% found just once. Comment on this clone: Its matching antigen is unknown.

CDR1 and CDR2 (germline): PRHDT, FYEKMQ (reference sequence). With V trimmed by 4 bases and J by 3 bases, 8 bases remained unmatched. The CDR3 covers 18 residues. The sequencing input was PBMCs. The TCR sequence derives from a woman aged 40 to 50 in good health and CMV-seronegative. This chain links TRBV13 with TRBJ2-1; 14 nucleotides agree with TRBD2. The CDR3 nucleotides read TGTGCCAGCAGCTCTCTGGGACTAGCGGGAGATCTCTACAATGAGCAGTTCTTC. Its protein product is CASSSLGLAGDLYNEQFF. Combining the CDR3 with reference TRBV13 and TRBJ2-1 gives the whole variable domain AAGVIQSPRHLIKEKRETATLKCYPIPRHDTVYWYQQGPGQDPQFLISFYEKMQSDKGSIPDRFSAQQFSDYHSELNMSSLELGDSALYFCASSSLGLAGDLYNEQFFGPGTRLTVL.